The 22 T cell receptor beta chains below come from one sample, sequenced in a study of CD8 T cells in Susac syndrome (dated by TCRdb to the late 2010s). Library construction relied on the immunoSEQ multiplex PCR assay. RNA was extracted using the RNeasy kit, and about 0.45 to 1 ug of the RNA was reverse transcribed with random hexamers. Through fastp at Q25 and MiXCR, TCRdb rebuilt clones from the public reads, retaining in-frame beta chains. Each CDR3 protein appears once, grouped with its most common genes and DNA. The sample records approximately 190,000 distinct CDR3 sequences, over 85% of which are singletons. 0.1% of the sample lies in the top ten. Sequencing input: CD4+ T cells from PBMCs. These receptors came from a human donor in good health.

The V and J genes are TRBV7-2 and TRBJ2-7; perhaps D is TRBD1 or TRBD2 (5 bases each). The V gene lost 4 bases and the J gene lost 0 bases, with 7 bases spanning the gap. This CDR3 region has 13 residues. CDR1 is SGHTA, CDR2 FQGNSA, per germline. The CDR3 sequence is CASSYGTSYEQYV. Here the CDR3 DNA reads TGTGCCAGCAGCTACGGGACCTCCTACGAGCAGTACGTC.

The V gene is TRBV5-5, the J gene TRBJ1-4; 8 nucleotides match TRBD1. This CDR3 contains 16 residues. V gave up 4 bases and J gave up 1 base; unmatched junction bases: 6. Germline values: CDR1 SGHKS, CDR2 YYEKEE (reference sequence). In nucleotides, the CDR3 is TGTGCCAGCAGCATAGGGACAGGTCAAACTAATGAAAAACTGTTTTTT. Its protein product is CASSIGTGQTNEKLFF. The full variable domain, rest sourced from reference TRBV5-5 and TRBJ1-4, is DAGVTQSPTHLIKTRGQQVTLRCSPISGHKSVSWYQQVLGQGPQFIFQYYEKEERGRGNFPDRFSARQFPNYSSELNVNALLLGDSALYLCASSIGTGQTNEKLFFGSGTQLSVL.

This clonotype was observed a single time. The genes are TRBV9 and TRBJ2-1; 9 bases are a match to TRBD1. After removal of 1 base from V and 9 bases from J, the junction contained 11 bases not matched to a gene. Per the germline V gene, CDR1 is SGDLS and CDR2 is YYNGEE. The CDR3 spans 16 residues. CDR3 in DNA: TGTGCCAGCAGCGTAACCCTCCCCACAGGGGGCGGTGAGCAGTTCTTC. This codes for CASSVTLPTGGGEQFF.

The genes are TRBV9 and TRBJ1-5, with D unresolved. From germline, CDR1 is SGDLS and CDR2 YYNGEE. This CDR3 region has 14 residues. Trimming pared 2 bases from V and 2 bases from J, leaving 8 bases between. The DNA of the CDR3 is TGTGCCAGCAGCGTTTCTCAGGGCAATCAGCCCCAGCATTTT. Amino acid sequence: CASSVSQGNQPQHF.

The rearrangement links TRBV19 to TRBJ2-6, with a possible D match to TRBD1 (6 bases). Germline CDR1 and CDR2: LNHDA and SQIVND (reference sequence). The germline V and J ends were trimmed by 3 bases and 4 bases, with 13 bases remaining between them. CDR3 length: 16 amino acids. The CDR3 DNA follows: TGTGCCAGTAGTATGGGACAACGAGCGGGGGCCAACGTCCTGACTTTC. This sequence encodes CASSMGQRAGANVLTF.

The chain employs TRBV30 and TRBJ1-1; a weak D match, TRBD1 (5 bases). Germline loops: CDR1 GTSNPN, CDR2 SVGIG (reference sequence). The CDR3 runs 15 residues. The V end was cut by 2 bases, the J end by 1 base, with 14 bases between. CDR3: CAWSSAGTANTEAFF. The CDR3 nucleotides are TGTGCCTGGAGTTCCGCAGGGACCGCGAACACTGAAGCTTTCTTT.

This chain uses TRBV21-1 with TRBJ2-1; TRBD1 is taken as the D call from the table, unchecked against the DNA. TRBV21-1 is marked as a pseudogene. This CDR3 has 14 amino acids. For the CDR3, the DNA is TGTGCCAGCACCCCAGGGTACCCCTACAATGAGCAGTTCTTC. This encodes CASTPGYPYNEQFF.

This chain connects TRBV14 to TRBJ1-1; D is undetermined. The CDR3 runs 15 residues. Looked up from germline, CDR1 is SGHDN and CDR2 is FVKESK. V was pared by 1 base and J by 3 bases, with 12 bases between. CDR3 protein: CASSQGSRVYTEAFF. The CDR3 DNA sequence: TGTGCCAGCAGCCAAGGAAGCCGGGTCTACACTGAAGCTTTCTTT.

This rearrangement joins TRBV15 to TRBJ2-4; the D is unclear. The V end lost 1 base, the J end lost 9 bases, and 10 bases lay between the germline ends. This CDR3 spans 13 amino acids. CDR1 and CDR2 from the germline V gene are LNHNV and YYDKDF (reference sequence). CDR3 coding DNA: TGTGCCACCAGCAGAGCCCAAATCTCCATTCAGTACTTC. This sequence encodes CATSRAQISIQYF.

The J gene is TRBJ2-7, the V gene TRBV28; D ambiguous. V lost 4 bases to trimming and J lost 4 bases, with 17 bases between them. CDR1 is MDHEN, CDR2 SYDVKM, per germline. This CDR3 region has 15 residues. CDR3 sequence: CASSSGGSGSYEQYF. CDR3 nucleotide sequence: TGTGCCAGCAGTTCTGGCGGTAGTGGTAGTTACGAGCAGTACTTC.

The chain links TRBV7-2 to TRBJ1-1, with D uncertain. V lost 3 bases to trimming and J lost 5 bases, with 10 bases between them. CDR3 length: 13 residues. Germline values: CDR1 SGHTA, CDR2 FQGNSA. CDR3 DNA: TGTGCCAGCAGCTTTTCATCGGTGACTGAAGCTTTCTTT. Translating it yields CASSFSSVTEAFF.

Details on this clonotype: One junction end disagrees with the germline gene, perhaps due to a read error. V gene TRBV3-1 combines with J gene TRBJ1-4, with D hard to call. The V gene's germline CDR1 is LGHDT and CDR2 YNNKEL (reference sequence). The CDR3 runs to 13 residues. CDR3 residues: CANSQDRRRKLFF. The CDR3 DNA sequence: TGTGCCAACAGCCAAGATCGGCGCAGGAAACTGTTTTTT.

This clonotype was counted only a few times. This CDR3 reads CASSLDGSNQPQHF. In DNA, the CDR3 is TGCGCCAGCAGCTTAGACGGAAGCAATCAGCCCCAGCATTTT. V is TRBV5-1 and J is TRBJ1-5; no definite D call. Trimming removed 2 bases from V and 1 base from J, with 7 bases in between. From germline, CDR1 is SGHRS and CDR2 YFSETQ. CDR3 length: 14 residues.

The genes are TRBV5-6 and TRBJ2-2, with D perhaps TRBD1 or TRBD2 (5 bases each). CDR3 length equals 15 residues. Trimming removed 4 bases at V and 2 bases at J, with 12 bases between. Germline V gene lookup returns CDR1 SGHDT and CDR2 YYEEEE. CDR3 loop: CASSRLGTNTGELFF. CDR3 DNA sequence: TGTGCCAGCAGCCGTTTGGGGACCAACACCGGGGAGCTGTTTTTT.

V is TRBV7-2 and J is TRBJ2-7, with D possibly being TRBD1 or TRBD2 (5 bases each). CDR1 and CDR2 from the germline V gene are SGHTA and FQGNSA. The V gene lost 4 bases and the J gene lost 9 bases, with 13 bases spanning the gap. There are 12 residues in the CDR3. CDR3 residues: CASSSGQGGQYV. CDR3 DNA sequence: TGTGCCAGCAGCTCGGGGCAGGGTGGGCAGTACGTC.

V and J are TRBV5-1 and TRBJ1-1; 10 positions match TRBD1. The germline gives CDR1 SGHRS, CDR2 YFSETQ. The V gene end was trimmed by 4 bases and the J gene end by 5 bases; junction bases not matched to a gene: 5. The CDR3 spans 14 residues. The CDR3: CASSRGQGRTEAFF. The CDR3 DNA is TGCGCCAGCAGCCGGGGACAGGGGAGGACTGAAGCTTTCTTT. Based on the CDR3 plus reference TRBV5-1 and TRBJ1-1, the full variable domain is KAGVTQTPRYLIKTRGQQVTLSCSPISGHRSVSWYQQTPGQGLQFLFEYFSETQRNKGNFPGRFSGRQFSNSRSEMNVSTLELGDSALYLCASSRGQGRTEAFFGQGTRLTVV.

The V and J genes are TRBV7-2 and TRBJ2-7; 9 bases fit TRBD2. CDR3 length equals 15 residues. With V trimmed by 2 bases and J by 4 bases, 6 bases remained unmatched. CDR1 and CDR2 (germline): SGHTA, FQGNSA. CDR3 region: CASSLRAGGAYEQYV. CDR3 DNA: TGTGCCAGCAGCTTAAGAGCGGGGGGTGCTTACGAGCAGTACGTC.

The V call is TRBV2, the J call TRBJ1-1; no clear D. The CDR3 runs to 11 residues. Germline loops: CDR1 SNHLY, CDR2 FYNNEI. V was pared by 2 bases and J by 5 bases, with 3 bases between. Written as DNA, the CDR3 is TGTGCCAGCAGTGAATGGACTGAAGCTTTCTTT. Its protein product is CASSEWTEAFF.

The chain has TRBV7-2 and TRBJ1-2; D is ambiguous. V was shortened by 1 base and J by 0 bases, with 12 bases between the two germline ends. Germline CDR1 is SGHTA and CDR2 is FQGNSA. This CDR3 is 16 amino acids long. The CDR3 coding sequence is TGTGCCAGCAGCTTAGGGCAGGTTCGGGCTAACTATGGCTACACCTTC. Protein: CASSLGQVRANYGYTF.

This clonotype came up once. This CDR3 reads CASSFDLAQNEQYF. The DNA of the CDR3 is TGTGCCAGCAGCTTTGATTTGGCCCAAAACGAGCAGTACTTC. The chain combines TRBV7-9 with TRBJ2-7; D remains ambiguous. The CDR3 loop spans 14 amino acids. CDR1 is SEHNR, CDR2 FQNEAQ, per germline (reference sequence). Deletions cut 3 bases from V and 5 bases from J, with 14 bases between.

The chain carries TRBV28 and TRBJ1-3, with 8 bases identical to TRBD1. Germline values: CDR1 MDHEN, CDR2 SYDVKM. The trim removed 3 bases at V and 4 bases at J, leaving 8 bases unmatched. The length of the CDR3 is 16 residues. CDR3: CASSFTRGRQGNTIYF. The CDR3 coding sequence is TGTGCCAGCAGTTTCACCAGGGGGCGTCAAGGAAACACCATATATTTT.

This rearrangement joins TRBV20-1 to TRBJ2-5; D perhaps matches TRBD2 (6 bases). The germline CDR1 and CDR2 sequences are DFQATT and SNEGSKA (reference sequence). Trimming pared 3 bases from V and 1 base from J, leaving 15 bases between. This CDR3 comprises 15 residues. The CDR3: CSASPRGALQETQYF. In nucleotides, the CDR3 is TGCAGTGCTAGCCCCCGCGGGGCTCTCCAAGAGACCCAGTACTTC.